This entry lists 2 T cell receptor beta chains sequenced from one sample in a study of control samples from healthy donors and cancer patients. The protocol was immunoSEQ multiplex PCR, while the TCRdb copy is restricted to in-frame clones and leaves out a portion. The sample contains approximately 58,000 clones, 75% to 90% of which appear only once. The sample was PBMCs. These receptors were collected from a man aged 55 to 70 with head and neck cancer.

V usage is TRBV9 and J usage is TRBJ2-1, with D tentatively TRBD2 (6 bases). Per germline, CDR1 SGDLS and CDR2 YYNGEE. The CDR3 contains 18 residues. Between the trimmed V and J ends, which lost 0 bases and 0 bases, there was a span of 16 bases. The CDR3 sequence is CASSVGVRRDLSYNEQFF. Written as DNA, the CDR3 is TGTGCCAGCAGCGTAGGTGTGCGGCGGGACCTCTCCTACAATGAGCAGTTCTTC. The whole variable domain, filled in from reference TRBV9 and TRBJ2-1, reads DSGVTQTPKHLITATGQRVTLRCSPRSGDLSVYWYQQSLDQGLQFLIQYYNGEERAKGNILERFSAQQFPDLHSELNLSSLELGDSALYFCASSVGVRRDLSYNEQFFGPGTRLTVL.

This clone has only one observation. The J gene is TRBJ2-1, the V gene TRBV4-3; TRBD1 matches 11 bases. Germline V CDR1 and CDR2: LGHNA, YSLEER. CDR3 length: 16 residues. Trimming cost V 3 bases and J 4 bases; bases outside gene matches: 5. In DNA, the CDR3 is TGCGCCAGCAGCCAGAGGACAGGGGGCGCATACAATGAGCAGTTCTTC. Translation gives CASSQRTGGAYNEQFF.